The subject of this entry is one T cell receptor (beta chain). Its specificity is unknown. The sample originates from a study of T cell responses to AZD1222 COVID-19 vaccine. Study context: Pooling was applied to second doses at about 4 or about 12 weeks.

Measured with immunoSEQ multiplex PCR; TCRdb has only the in-frame clones, and not every one. The table includes over 45,000 clones, about 90% detected once. The CDR3 totals 15 residues. V gave up 3 bases and J gave up 7 bases, with 16 bases separating them. CDR1 is GTSNPN and CDR2 is SVGIG in the germline V gene (reference sequence). Study results and caveats: Of the AZD1222 recipients, only five to seven were seropositive at baseline. No repertoire was sampled before or during the peak T cell response, only after it. Clonal diversity was possibly underestimated, and white British individuals and females predominated among donors.

The chain has TRBV30 and TRBJ1-6, with TRBD1 as a possible D gene (5 bases). The sequences come from peripheral blood, collected on day 0 of AZD1222 vaccination. This TCR was recovered from an adult in good health. This chain's CDR3 is CAWSLTGTANSPLHF. CDR3 nucleotide sequence: TGTGCCTGGAGCCTAACCGGGACGGCAAATTCACCCCTCCACTTT. Full variable domain (outside the CDR3, taken from reference TRBV30 and TRBJ1-6): SQTIHQWPATLVQPVGSPLSLECTVEGTSNPNLYWYRQAAGRGLQLLFYSVGIGQISSEVPQNLSASRPQDRQFILSSKKLLLSDSGFYLCAWSLTGTANSPLHFGNGTRLTVT.